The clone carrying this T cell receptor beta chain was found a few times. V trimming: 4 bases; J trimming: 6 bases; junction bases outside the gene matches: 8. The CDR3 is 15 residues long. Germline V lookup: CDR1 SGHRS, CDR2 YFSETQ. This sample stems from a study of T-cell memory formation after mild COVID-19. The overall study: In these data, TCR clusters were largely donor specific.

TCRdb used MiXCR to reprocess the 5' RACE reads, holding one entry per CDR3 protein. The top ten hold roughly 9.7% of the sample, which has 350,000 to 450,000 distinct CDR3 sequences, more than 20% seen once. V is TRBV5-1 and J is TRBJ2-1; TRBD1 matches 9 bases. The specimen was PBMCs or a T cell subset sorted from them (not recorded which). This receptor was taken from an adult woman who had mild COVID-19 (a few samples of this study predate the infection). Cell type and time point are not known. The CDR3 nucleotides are TGCGCCAGCAGCGGAGGGACAGGGAATACCAATGAGCAGTTCTTC. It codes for CASSGGTGNTNEQFF.